Given below is one T cell receptor (beta chain) in context. Antigen: not known. These data are taken from a study of PD-1 blockade in classical Hodgkin lymphoma. At the level of the study: Patients were given intravenous nivolumab, 3 mg/kg, every 2 weeks. Overall study results and limits: Healthy donors were reported to have higher baseline TCR diversity than newly diagnosed patients. TCR diversity rose significantly by C4D1 in CD4+ but not CD8+ cells. The authors have not defined what causes the repertoire differences, possibly disease activity or prior therapy.

Time point indicated: cycle 4 day 1 (C4D1), after five to seven weeks of nivolumab. The patients all showed relapse after autologous stem cell transplantation, while their brentuximab vedotin exposure varied. The CDR3 sequence is 14 residues long. Trimming removed 7 bases from V and 4 bases from J; junction bases left unmatched: 6. CDR1 and CDR2 from the germline V gene are MNHNS and SASEGT. Clones were sequenced by immunoSEQ multiplex PCR, and TCRdb holds only the in-frame ones, with some missing. The profile shows around 50,000 clones, around 76% of them singletons. The V and J genes are TRBV6-1 and TRBJ2-2; 7 bases line up with TRBD1. The sample in question was peripheral blood mononuclear cells (PBMCs), obtained before the fourth cycle of nivolumab. This clonotype originated in a human donor with classical Hodgkin lymphoma. CDR3: CASTGTASTGELFF. The CDR3 DNA follows: TGTGCCAGCACCGGGACAGCGAGCACCGGGGAGCTGTTTTTT.